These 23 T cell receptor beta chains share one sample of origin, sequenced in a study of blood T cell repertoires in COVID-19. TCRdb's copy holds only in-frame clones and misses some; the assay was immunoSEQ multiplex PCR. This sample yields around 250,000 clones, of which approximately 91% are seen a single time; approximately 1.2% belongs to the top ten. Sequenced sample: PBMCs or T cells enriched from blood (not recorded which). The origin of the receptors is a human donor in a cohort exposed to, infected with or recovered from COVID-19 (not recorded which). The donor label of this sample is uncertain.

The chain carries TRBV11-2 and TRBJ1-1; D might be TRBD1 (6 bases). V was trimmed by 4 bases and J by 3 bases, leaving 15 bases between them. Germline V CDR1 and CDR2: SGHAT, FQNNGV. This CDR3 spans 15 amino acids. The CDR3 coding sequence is TGTGCCAGCAGCTCCCTCAGGGGTGAGGACACTGAAGCTTTCTTT. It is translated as CASSSLRGEDTEAFF.

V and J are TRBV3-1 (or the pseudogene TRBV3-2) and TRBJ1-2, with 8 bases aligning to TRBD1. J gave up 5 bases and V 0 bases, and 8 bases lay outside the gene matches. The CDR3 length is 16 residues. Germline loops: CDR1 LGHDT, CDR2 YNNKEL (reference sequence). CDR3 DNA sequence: TGTGCCAGCAGCCAAGATGGGGGACAGGTCGTATATGGCTACACCTTC. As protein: CASSQDGGQVVYGYTF.

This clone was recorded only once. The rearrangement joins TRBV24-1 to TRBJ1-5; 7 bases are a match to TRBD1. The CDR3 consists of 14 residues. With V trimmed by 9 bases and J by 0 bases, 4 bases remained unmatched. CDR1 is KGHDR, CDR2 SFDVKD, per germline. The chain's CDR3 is CATGDSNSNQPQHF. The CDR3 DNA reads TGTGCCACCGGGGACAGTAATAGCAATCAGCCCCAGCATTTT.

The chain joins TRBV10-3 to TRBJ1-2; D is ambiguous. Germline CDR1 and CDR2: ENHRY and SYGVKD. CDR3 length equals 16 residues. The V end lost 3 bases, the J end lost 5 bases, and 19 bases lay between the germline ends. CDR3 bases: TGTGCCATCAGTGAAACCGCGCAGGCCCTGATGTATGGCTACACCTTC. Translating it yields CAISETAQALMYGYTF.

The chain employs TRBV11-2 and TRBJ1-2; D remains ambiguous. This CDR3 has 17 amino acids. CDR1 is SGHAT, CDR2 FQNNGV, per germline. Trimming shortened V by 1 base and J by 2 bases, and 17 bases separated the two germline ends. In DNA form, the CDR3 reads TGTGCCAGCAGCTTAGCCCTGGGAGTTTTGACGAACTATGGCTACACCTTC. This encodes CASSLALGVLTNYGYTF.

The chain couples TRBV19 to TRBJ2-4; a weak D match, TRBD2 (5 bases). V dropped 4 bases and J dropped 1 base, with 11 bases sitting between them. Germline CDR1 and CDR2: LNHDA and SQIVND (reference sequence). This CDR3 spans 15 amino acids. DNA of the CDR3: TGTGCCAGTAGTACAAGCGGTGGGGCCAAAAACATTCAGTACTTC. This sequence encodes CASSTSGGAKNIQYF.

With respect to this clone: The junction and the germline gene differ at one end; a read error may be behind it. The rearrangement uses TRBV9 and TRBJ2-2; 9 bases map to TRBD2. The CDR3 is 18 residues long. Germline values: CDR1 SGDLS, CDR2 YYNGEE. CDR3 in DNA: TGTGCCAGCACCGATACTGAAATAGCGGGGGTTAACACCGGGAAGCTGTTTTTT. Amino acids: CASTDTEIAGVNTGKLFF.

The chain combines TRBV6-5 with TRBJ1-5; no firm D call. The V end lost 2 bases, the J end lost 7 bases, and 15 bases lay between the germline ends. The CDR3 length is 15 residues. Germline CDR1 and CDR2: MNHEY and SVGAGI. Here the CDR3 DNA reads TGTGCCAGCAGTTACCAACGGCCGCCCGGGCAGCCCCAGCATTTT. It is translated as CASSYQRPPGQPQHF.

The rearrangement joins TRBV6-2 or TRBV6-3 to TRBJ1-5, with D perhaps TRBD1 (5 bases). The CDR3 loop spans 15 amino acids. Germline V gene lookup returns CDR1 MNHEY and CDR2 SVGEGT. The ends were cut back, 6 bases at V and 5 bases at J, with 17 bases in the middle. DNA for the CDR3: TGTGCCAGCAGCCCAATCCCACAAGGGGATCAGCCCCAGCATTTT. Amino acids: CASSPIPQGDQPQHF.

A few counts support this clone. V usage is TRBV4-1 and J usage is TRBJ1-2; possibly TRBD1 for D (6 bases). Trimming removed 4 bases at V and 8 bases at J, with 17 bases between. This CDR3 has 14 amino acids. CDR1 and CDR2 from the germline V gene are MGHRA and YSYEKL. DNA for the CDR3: TGCGCCAGCAGCCGACCCAGGGGATATAGGGGCTACACCTTC. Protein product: CASSRPRGYRGYTF.

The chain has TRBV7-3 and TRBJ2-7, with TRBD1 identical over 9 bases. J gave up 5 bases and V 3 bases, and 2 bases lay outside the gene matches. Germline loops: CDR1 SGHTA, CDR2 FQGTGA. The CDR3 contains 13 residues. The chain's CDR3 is CASSLTGGDEQYF. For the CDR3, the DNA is TGTGCCAGCAGCTTGACAGGGGGGGACGAGCAGTACTTC.

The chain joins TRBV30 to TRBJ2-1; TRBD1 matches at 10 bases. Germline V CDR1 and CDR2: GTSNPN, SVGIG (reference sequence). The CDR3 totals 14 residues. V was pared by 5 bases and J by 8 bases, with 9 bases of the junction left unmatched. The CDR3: CAWVGQGEIDEQFF. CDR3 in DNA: TGTGCCTGGGTCGGACAGGGGGAAATCGATGAGCAGTTCTTC. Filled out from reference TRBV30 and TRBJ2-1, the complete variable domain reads SQTIHQWPATLVQPVGSPLSLECTVEGTSNPNLYWYRQAAGRGLQLLFYSVGIGQISSEVPQNLSASRPQDRQFILSSKKLLLSDSGFYLCAWVGQGEIDEQFFGPGTRLTVL.

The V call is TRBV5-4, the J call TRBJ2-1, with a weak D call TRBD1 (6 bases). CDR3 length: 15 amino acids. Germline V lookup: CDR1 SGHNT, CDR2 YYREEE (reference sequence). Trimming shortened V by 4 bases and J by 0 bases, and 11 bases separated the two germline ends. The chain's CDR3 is CASSLGATSYNEQFF. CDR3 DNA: TGTGCCAGCAGCCTGGGGGCTACCTCCTACAATGAGCAGTTCTTC. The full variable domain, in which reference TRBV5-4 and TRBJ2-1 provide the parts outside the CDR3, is ETGVTQSPTHLIKTRGQQVTLRCSSQSGHNTVSWYQQALGQGPQFIFQYYREEENGRGNFPPRFSGLQFPNYSSELNVNALELDDSALYLCASSLGATSYNEQFFGPGTRLTVL.

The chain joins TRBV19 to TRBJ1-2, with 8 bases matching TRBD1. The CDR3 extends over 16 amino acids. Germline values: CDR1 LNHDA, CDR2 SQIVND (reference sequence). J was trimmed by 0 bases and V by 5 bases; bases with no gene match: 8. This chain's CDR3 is CASSPQGARSNYGYTF. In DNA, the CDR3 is TGTGCCAGTAGTCCCCAGGGGGCCCGCTCTAACTATGGCTACACCTTC.

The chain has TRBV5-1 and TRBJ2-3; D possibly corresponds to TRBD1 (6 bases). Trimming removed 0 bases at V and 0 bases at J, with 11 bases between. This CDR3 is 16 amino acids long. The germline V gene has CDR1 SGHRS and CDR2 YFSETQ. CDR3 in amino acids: CASSLASRGSTDTQYF. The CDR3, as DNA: TGCGCCAGCAGCTTGGCGAGCAGGGGTAGCACAGATACGCAGTATTTT.

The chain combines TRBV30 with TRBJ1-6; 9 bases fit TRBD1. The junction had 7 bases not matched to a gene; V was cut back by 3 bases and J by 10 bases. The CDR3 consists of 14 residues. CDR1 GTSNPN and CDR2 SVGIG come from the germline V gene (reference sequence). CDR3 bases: TGTGCCTGGAGGCCCAGACAGGGGGGGTCACCCCTCCACTTT. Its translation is CAWRPRQGGSPLHF.

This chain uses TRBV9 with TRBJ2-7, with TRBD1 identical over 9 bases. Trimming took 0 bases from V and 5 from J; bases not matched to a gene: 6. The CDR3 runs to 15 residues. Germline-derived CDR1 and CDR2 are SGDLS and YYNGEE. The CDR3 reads CASSVVDRGWNEQYF. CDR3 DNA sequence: TGTGCCAGCAGCGTAGTTGACAGGGGGTGGAACGAGCAGTACTTC.

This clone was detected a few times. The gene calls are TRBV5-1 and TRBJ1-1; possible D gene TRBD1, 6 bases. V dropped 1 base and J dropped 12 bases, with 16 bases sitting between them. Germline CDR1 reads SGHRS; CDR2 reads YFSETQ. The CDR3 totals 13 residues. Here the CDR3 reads CASSLRDTGGSFF. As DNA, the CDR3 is TGCGCCAGCAGCTTGAGGGACACAGGAGGTTCTTTCTTT. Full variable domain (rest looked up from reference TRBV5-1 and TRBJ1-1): KAGVTQTPRYLIKTRGQQVTLSCSPISGHRSVSWYQQTPGQGLQFLFEYFSETQRNKGNFPGRFSGRQFSNSRSEMNVSTLELGDSALYLCASSLRDTGGSFFGQGTRLTVV.

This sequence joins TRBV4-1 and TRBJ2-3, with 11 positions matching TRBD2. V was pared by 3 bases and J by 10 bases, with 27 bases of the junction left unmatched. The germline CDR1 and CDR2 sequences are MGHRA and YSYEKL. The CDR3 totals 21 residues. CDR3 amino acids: CASSQDLPYGSGLAVRGAQYF. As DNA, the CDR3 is TGCGCCAGCAGCCAGGACCTCCCCTATGGATCGGGACTAGCGGTACGTGGAGCGCAGTATTTT.

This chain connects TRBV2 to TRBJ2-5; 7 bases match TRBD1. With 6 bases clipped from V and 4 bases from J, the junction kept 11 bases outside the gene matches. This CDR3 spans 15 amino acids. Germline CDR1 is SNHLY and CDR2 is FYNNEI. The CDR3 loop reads CASRADRLGGETQYF. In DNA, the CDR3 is TGTGCCAGCAGGGCGGACAGGCTAGGGGGAGAGACCCAGTACTTC.

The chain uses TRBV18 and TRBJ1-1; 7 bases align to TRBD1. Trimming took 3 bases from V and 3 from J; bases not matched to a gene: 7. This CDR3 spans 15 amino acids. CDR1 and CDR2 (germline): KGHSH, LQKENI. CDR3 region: CASSPPTGRHTEAFF. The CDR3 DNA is TGTGCCAGCTCACCGCCGACAGGGAGACACACTGAAGCTTTCTTT.

CDR3 region: CATSGEGHGYEQYF. In DNA form, the CDR3 reads TGTGCCACCAGTGGGGAGGGGCACGGATACGAGCAGTACTTC. This chain uses TRBV24-1 with TRBJ2-7, with 7 bases aligning to TRBD2. Germline CDR1 reads KGHDR; CDR2 reads SFDVKD. This CDR3 region has 14 residues. Trimming took 5 bases from V and 4 from J; bases not matched to a gene: 7.

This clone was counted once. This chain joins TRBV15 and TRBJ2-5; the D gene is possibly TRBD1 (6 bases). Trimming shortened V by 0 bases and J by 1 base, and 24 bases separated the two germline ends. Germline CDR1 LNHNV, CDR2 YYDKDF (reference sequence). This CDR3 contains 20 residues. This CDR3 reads CATSRDLVWGPPASQETQYF. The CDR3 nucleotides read TGTGCCACCAGCAGAGATCTTGTTTGGGGGCCACCAGCCTCCCAAGAGACCCAGTACTTC.